The sequence of this TCR beta chain was determined in a study of vaccination and CD4 T cells after COVID-19. Study-level information: Comprising six males and four females, the convalescent participants counted two Hispanic individuals among them. Cellular stimulation was performed using overlapping spike peptides derived from SARS-CoV-2, HCoV-NL63, HCoV-OC43 and HCoV-229E. Study-level points and caveats: The rise in median SARS-CoV-2-reactive clonotypes, from approximately 21 to 40, was not significant.

The treatment was: roughly ten-day PBMC culture with coronavirus spike peptide pools or control peptides (ViraFEST assay). Fresh medium (containing IL-2) replaced half the medium on days 3 and 7. The ends lost 0 bases at V and 14 bases at J; junction bases unmatched: 9. This CDR3 has 15 residues. Germline CDR1 is SGHTA and CDR2 is FQGNSA. The Oncomine TCR Beta short-read assay was what sequenced the DNA obtained from cultured CD4+ T cells. TCRdb reprocessed the PCR reads via MiXCR and lists one record per CDR3 protein. This table has about 13,000 distinct CDR3 sequences, about 50% appearing once. To note about this clonotype: Its antigen is currently unknown.

The chain has TRBV7-2 and TRBJ2-3; 12 nucleotides line up with TRBD2. Input material: CD4+ T cells from blood, cultured in vitro. This clonotype was sampled from a human donor who had recovered from COVID-19. The DNA of the CDR3 is TGTGCCAGCAGCTTAGCGGGTCTAGCGGGAGGGCCATGGTATTTT. It encodes CASSLAGLAGGPWYF.